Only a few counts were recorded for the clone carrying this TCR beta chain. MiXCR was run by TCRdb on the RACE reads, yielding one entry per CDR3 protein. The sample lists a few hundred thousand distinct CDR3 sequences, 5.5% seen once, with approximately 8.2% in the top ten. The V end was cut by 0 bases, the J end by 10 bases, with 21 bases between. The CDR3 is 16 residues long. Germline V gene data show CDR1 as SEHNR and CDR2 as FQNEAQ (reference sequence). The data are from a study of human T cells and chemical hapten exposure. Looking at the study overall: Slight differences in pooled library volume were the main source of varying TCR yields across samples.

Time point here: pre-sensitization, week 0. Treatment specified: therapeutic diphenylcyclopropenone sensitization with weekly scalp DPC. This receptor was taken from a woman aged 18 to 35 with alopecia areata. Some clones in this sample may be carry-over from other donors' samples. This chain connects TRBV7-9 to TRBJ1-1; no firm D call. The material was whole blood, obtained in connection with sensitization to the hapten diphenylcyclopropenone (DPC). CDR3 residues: CASSLAGSSSAVGAFF. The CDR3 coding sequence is TGTGCCAGCAGCTTAGCAGGCAGTTCAAGTGCCGTTGGAGCTTTCTTT.